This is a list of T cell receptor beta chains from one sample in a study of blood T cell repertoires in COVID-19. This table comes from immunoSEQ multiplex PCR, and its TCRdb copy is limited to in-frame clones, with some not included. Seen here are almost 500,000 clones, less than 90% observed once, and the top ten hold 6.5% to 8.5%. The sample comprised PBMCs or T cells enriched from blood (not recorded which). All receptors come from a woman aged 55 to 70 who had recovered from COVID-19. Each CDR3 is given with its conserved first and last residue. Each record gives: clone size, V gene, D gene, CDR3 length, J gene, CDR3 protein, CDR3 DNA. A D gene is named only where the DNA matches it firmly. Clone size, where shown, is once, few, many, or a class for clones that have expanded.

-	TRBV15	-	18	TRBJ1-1	CATSRVRSGGVLNTEAFF	TGTGCCACCAGCAGAGTTAGATCGGGGGGCGTACTGAACACTGAAGCTTTCTTT
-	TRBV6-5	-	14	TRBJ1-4	CASSYSGLNEKLFF	TGTGCCAGCAGTTACTCGGGCCTCAATGAAAAACTGTTTTTT
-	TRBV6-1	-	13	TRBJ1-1	CASSDRQGTEAFF	TGTGCCAGCAGTGACAGGCAGGGCACTGAAGCTTTCTTT
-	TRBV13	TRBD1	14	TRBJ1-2	CASSFGTGETGYTF	TGTGCCAGCAGTTTCGGGACAGGGGAAACGGGCTACACCTTC
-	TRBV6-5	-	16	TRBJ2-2	CASSYATGTNTGELFF	TGTGCCAGCAGTTACGCTACAGGGACGAACACCGGGGAGCTGTTTTTT
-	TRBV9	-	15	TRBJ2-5	CASSVSSDYQETQYF	TGTGCCAGCAGCGTAAGTAGCGATTACCAAGAGACCCAGTACTTC
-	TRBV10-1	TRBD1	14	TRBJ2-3	CASSDHRGTDTQYF	TGCGCCAGCAGTGACCACAGGGGTACAGATACGCAGTATTTT
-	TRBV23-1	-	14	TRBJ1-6	CASSPTRVVPPLHF	TGCGCCAGCTCCCCAACCAGGGTCGTCCCACCCCTCCACTTT
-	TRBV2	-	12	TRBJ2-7	CASRPTGNEQYF	TGTGCCAGCAGGCCTACAGGGAACGAGCAGTACTTC
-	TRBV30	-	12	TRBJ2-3	CAWASGTDTQYF	TGTGCCTGGGCTAGCGGCACAGATACGCAGTATTTT
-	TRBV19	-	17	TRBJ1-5	CASSTNQAGRGNQPQHF	TGTGCCAGTAGTACAAACCAAGCGGGCAGGGGCAATCAGCCCCAGCATTTT
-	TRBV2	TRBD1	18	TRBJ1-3	CASKGQGVLLHSGNTIYF	TGTGCCAGCAAAGGACAGGGGGTTCTCCTCCACTCTGGAAACACCATATATTTT
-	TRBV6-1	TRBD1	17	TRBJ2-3	CASSEAVTGGGTDTQYF	TGTGCCAGCAGTGAAGCCGTGACAGGGGGAGGCACAGATACGCAGTATTTT
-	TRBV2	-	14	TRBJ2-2	CASSESENTGELFF	TGTGCCAGCAGTGAAAGCGAGAACACCGGGGAGCTGTTTTTT
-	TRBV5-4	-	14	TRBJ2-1	CASSLGQASNEQFF	TGTGCCAGCAGCCTTGGCCAGGCGAGCAATGAGCAGTTCTTC
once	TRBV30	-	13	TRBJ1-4	CAGTTATNEKLFF	TGTGCCGGGACGACAGCAACTAATGAAAAACTGTTTTTT
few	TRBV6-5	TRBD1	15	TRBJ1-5	CASSWADRPNQPQHF	TGTGCCAGCAGCTGGGCGGACAGGCCTAATCAGCCCCAGCATTTT
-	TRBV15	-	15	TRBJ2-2	CATSTPGQNTGELFF	TGTGCCACCAGCACCCCGGGACAGAACACCGGGGAGCTGTTTTTT
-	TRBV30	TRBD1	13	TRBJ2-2	CAWNRQGSGELFF	TGTGCCTGGAACCGACAGGGTAGCGGGGAGCTGTTTTTT
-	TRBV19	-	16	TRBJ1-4	CASSTSGGWTNEKLFF	TGTGCCAGTAGCACATCGGGGGGCTGGACTAATGAAAAACTGTTTTTT
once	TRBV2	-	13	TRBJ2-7	CASSGTASYEQYF	TGTGCCAGCAGTGGGACAGCGAGCTACGAGCAGTACTTC
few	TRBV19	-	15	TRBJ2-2	CASNPGDLNTGELFF	TGTGCCAGTAATCCAGGGGACCTCAACACCGGGGAGCTGTTTTTT
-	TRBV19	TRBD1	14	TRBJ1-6	CASSPGQGNSPLHF	TGTGCCAGTAGCCCGGGACAGGGTAATTCACCCCTCCACTTT
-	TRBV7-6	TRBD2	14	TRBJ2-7	CASSLGGTSGVVYF	TGTGCCAGCAGCTTAGGGGGGACTAGCGGAGTAGTCTACTTC
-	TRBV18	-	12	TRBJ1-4	CASSRRDEKLFF	TGTGCCAGCTCACGGAGAGATGAAAAACTGTTTTTT
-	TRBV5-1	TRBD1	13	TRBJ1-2	CASSSTGGDGYTF	TGCGCCAGCAGCTCGACAGGGGGGGACGGCTACACCTTC
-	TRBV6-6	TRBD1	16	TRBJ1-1	CASSYSLQGRNTEAFF	TGTGCCAGCAGTTACTCCCTACAGGGGCGAAACACTGAAGCTTTCTTT
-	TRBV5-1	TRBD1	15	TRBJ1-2	CASSPGTGDDYGYTF	TGCGCCAGCAGCCCCGGGACAGGGGACGACTATGGCTACACCTTC
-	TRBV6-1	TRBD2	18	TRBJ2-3	CASSEGAIAGARTDTQYF	TGTGCCAGCAGTGAAGGAGCTATAGCGGGGGCCCGCACAGATACGCAGTATTTT
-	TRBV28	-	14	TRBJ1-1	CASSLWGGKTEAFF	TGTGCCAGCAGTTTATGGGGGGGAAAAACTGAAGCTTTCTTT
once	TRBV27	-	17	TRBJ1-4	CASSLSRFRGANEKLFF	TGTGCCAGCAGTTTATCGAGATTTAGGGGCGCCAATGAAAAACTGTTTTTT
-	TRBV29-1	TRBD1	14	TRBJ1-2	CSVGMDRGNYGYTF	TGCAGCGTTGGGATGGACAGGGGCAACTATGGCTACACCTTC
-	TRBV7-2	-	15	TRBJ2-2	CASRPRLDYTGELFF	TGTGCCAGCAGACCCCGACTGGATTACACCGGGGAGCTGTTTTTT
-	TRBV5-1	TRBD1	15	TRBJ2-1	CASSFPGQGEHEQFF	TGCGCCAGCAGCTTTCCGGGACAGGGTGAACATGAGCAGTTCTTC
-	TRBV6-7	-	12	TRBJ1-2	CASPHTLYGYTF	TGTGCCAGCCCACATACGCTCTATGGCTACACCTTC